One and the same sample provided the 23 T cell receptor beta chains below, sequenced in a study of blood T cells in healthy people across ages (dated by TCRdb to between 2015 and 2016). The method behind the library was 5' RACE. TCRdb names Illumina HiSeq 2500 as the instrument used. The second PCR ran for roughly 7 to 12 cycles and used a J-beta primer mix along with a sample-barcoded 5' primer. Through fastp at Q25 and MiXCR, TCRdb rebuilt clones from the public reads, retaining in-frame beta chains. CDR3 protein sequences are deduplicated, and each keeps its most common genes and DNA. The sample table records around 1.5 million distinct CDR3 sequences; 45% to 70% of these occur just once. Together, the top ten hold 6.7% of the sample. The sequencing sample was made of blood. The receptors were gathered from a man between 18 and 29 years old in good health.

With respect to this clonotype: A much larger clone lies one base from this, so it may be a read error. CDR3 nucleotide sequence: TGCAGCACATCCGGGACAGCGACTTACAATGAGCAGTACTTC. It translates to CSTSGTATYNEQYF. This chain links TRBV29-1 with TRBJ2-1; TRBD1 matches 7 bases. The closer fit of TRBJ2-7 to the DNA end suggests the J call may be wrong. The CDR3 length is 14 residues. In germline, CDR1 is SQVTM, CDR2 ANQGSEA.

The chain links TRBV9 to TRBJ2-1, with D possibly being TRBD2 (5 bases). This CDR3 has 17 residues. CDR1 and CDR2 from the germline V gene are SGDLS and YYNGEE. Trimming stripped 0 bases from V and 1 base from J, with 14 bases between. The CDR3 reads CASSVESVSASYNEQFF. Written as DNA, the CDR3 is TGTGCCAGCAGCGTAGAGTCTGTTAGCGCATCCTACAATGAGCAGTTCTTC.

The rearrangement uses TRBV24-1 and TRBJ1-1; D gene uncertain. The ends were cut back, 3 bases at V and 7 bases at J, with 8 bases in the middle. This CDR3 contains 12 residues. CDR1 and CDR2 from the germline V gene are KGHDR and SFDVKD. As DNA, the CDR3 is TGTGCCACCAGTGATCGAGGGATTGAAGCTTTCTTT. Translation: CATSDRGIEAFF.

The chain uses TRBV24-1 and TRBJ2-1; D not resolved. The ends were cut back, 3 bases at V and 7 bases at J, with 12 bases in the middle. CDR3 length: 14 residues. Per germline, CDR1 KGHDR and CDR2 SFDVKD. CDR3 amino acids: CATSDAGARNEQFF. DNA for the CDR3: TGTGCCACCAGTGATGCCGGAGCTCGAAATGAGCAGTTCTTC.

This clonotype was observed a handful of times. The rearrangement uses TRBV28 and TRBJ2-7, with 10 bases identical to TRBD2. This CDR3 has 16 amino acids. The germline CDR1 and CDR2 sequences are MDHEN and SYDVKM. With V trimmed by 6 bases and J by 0 bases, 8 bases remained unmatched. CDR3 nucleotides: TGTGCCAGCAGCCCAACTCCTAGCGGGGGCTCCTACGAGCAGTACTTC. It encodes CASSPTPSGGSYEQYF.

This clonotype was counted ten times or more. The V gene is TRBV7-2, the J gene TRBJ1-2; D not certain. Germline V gene sequence: CDR1 SGHTA, CDR2 FQGNSA. V was shortened by 0 bases and J by 1 base, with 6 bases between the two germline ends. This CDR3 region has 14 residues. CDR3 residues: CASSLAANNYGYTF. The CDR3 bases are TGTGCCAGCAGCTTAGCCGCGAATAACTATGGCTACACCTTC.

This clonotype was seen only once. The chain joins TRBV4-1 to TRBJ2-7, with D hard to call. This CDR3 spans 15 amino acids. V lost 0 bases and J lost 1, with 10 bases in between. The germline CDR1 and CDR2 sequences are MGHRA and YSYEKL. In DNA, the CDR3 is TGCGCCAGCAGCCAAGATAACCGCGAGTCCTACGAGCAGTACTTC. Its protein is CASSQDNRESYEQYF.

This clonotype came up a few times. The chain couples TRBV28 to TRBJ2-3; D may be TRBD1 (5 bases). This CDR3 is 14 amino acids long. CDR1 MDHEN and CDR2 SYDVKM come from the germline V gene. Trimming removed 9 bases at V and 0 bases at J, with 13 bases between. CDR3 in amino acids: CAREKGSSTDTQYF. The CDR3 coding sequence is TGTGCCAGGGAGAAGGGGTCTAGCACAGATACGCAGTATTTT.

This chain joins TRBV4-1 and TRBJ1-2; 9 bases line up with TRBD1. V lost 1 base, J lost 0 bases, and 3 bases stayed unmatched. Germline CDR1 is MGHRA and CDR2 is YSYEKL. There are 16 residues in the CDR3. The DNA of the CDR3 is TGCGCCAGCAGCCAAGTGGGGGACAGGGCTAACTATGGCTACACCTTC. This translates into CASSQVGDRANYGYTF.

This clonotype was counted only a few times. This chain joins TRBV28 and TRBJ2-5, with D possibly matching TRBD2 (5 bases). The germline CDR1 and CDR2 sequences are MDHEN and SYDVKM. The CDR3 is 14 residues long. V gave up 5 bases and J gave up 4 bases, with 14 bases separating them. CDR3 protein: CASSLLARRETQYF. In DNA, the CDR3 is TGTGCCAGCAGTCTCCTAGCCAGGAGAGAGACCCAGTACTTC.

The chain uses TRBV7-2 and TRBJ2-1; 9 bases fit TRBD1. Germline assignment: CDR1 SGHTA and CDR2 FQGNSA. This CDR3 has 15 amino acids. Trimming removed 5 bases from V and 7 bases from J; junction bases left unmatched: 9. The CDR3 DNA follows: TGTGCCAGCAGCAACCGGGACAGGGAGACTAATGAGCAGTTCTTC. It yields the protein CASSNRDRETNEQFF.

The chain recombines TRBV7-9 with TRBJ2-3; D is possibly TRBD2 (6 bases). This CDR3 region has 15 residues. CDR1 is SEHNR and CDR2 is FQNEAQ in the germline V gene (reference sequence). Trimming left V 5 bases short and J 5 bases short, with 17 bases between. The CDR3 coding sequence is TGTGCCAGCAGCCTCCTTAATTCGGGAGAAGATACGCAGTATTTT. Residues: CASSLLNSGEDTQYF.

CDR3 protein: CAIGDWDRGTEAFF. The CDR3 nucleotides are TGTGCCATCGGAGACTGGGACAGGGGCACTGAAGCTTTCTTT. The J gene is TRBJ1-1, the V gene TRBV10-3; 10 bases align to TRBD1. CDR3 length: 14 amino acids. CDR1 and CDR2 from the germline V gene are ENHRY and SYGVKD. Trimming at V came to 8 bases and at J to 4 bases, leaving 7 bases not matched to a gene.

The chain joins TRBV7-9 to TRBJ1-6; weak D call: TRBD1 (6 bases). CDR3 length equals 17 residues. CDR1 and CDR2 from the germline V gene are SEHNR and FQNEAQ (reference sequence). V dropped 4 bases and J dropped 5 bases, with 18 bases sitting between them. The CDR3 protein is CASSYPAKDSNNSPLHF. The CDR3 bases are TGTGCCAGCAGCTACCCAGCTAAGGACAGCAATAATTCACCCCTCCACTTT. The full variable domain, rest sourced from reference TRBV7-9 and TRBJ1-6, is DTGVSQNPRHKITKRGQNVTFRCDPISEHNRLYWYRQTLGQGPEFLTYFQNEAQLEKSRLLSDRFSAERPKGSFSTLEIQRTEQGDSAMYLCASSYPAKDSNNSPLHFGNGTRLTVT.

CDR3 coding DNA: TGTGCCAGCAGTTTACTGGGCCAGGGTGCCGACGAGCAGTACTTC. Amino acids: CASSLLGQGADEQYF. The V call is TRBV12-3 or TRBV12-4, the J call TRBJ2-5; D possibly corresponds to TRBD1 (5 bases). The end of the DNA aligns better with TRBJ2-7, so the J call may be wrong. The CDR3 is made up of 15 amino acids.

The genes are TRBV6-1 and TRBJ1-5; TRBD1 might be the D (6 bases). The V gene's germline CDR1 is MNHNS and CDR2 SASEGT. There are 15 residues in the CDR3. V was pared by 4 bases and J by 1 base, with 11 bases between. The CDR3 DNA is TGTGCCAGCAGTGGACAGGCCACAAGCAATCAGCCCCAGCATTTT. Translation: CASSGQATSNQPQHF.

V usage is TRBV15 and J usage is TRBJ1-2; unclear D gene. The CDR3 has 13 amino acids. Germline V CDR1 and CDR2: LNHNV, YYDKDF (reference sequence). Trimming removed 0 bases from V and 2 bases from J, with 4 bases in between. CDR3 protein: CATSRELNYGYTF. The CDR3 DNA reads as TGTGCCACCAGCAGAGAGCTCAACTATGGCTACACCTTC.

This clonotype was found a few times. The V gene is TRBV4-2, the J gene TRBJ2-1, with D perhaps being TRBD1 or TRBD2 (6 bases each). Trimming removed 6 bases at V and 7 bases at J, with 10 bases between. This CDR3 contains 12 residues. The germline V gene has CDR1 LGHNA and CDR2 YNFKEQ. This CDR3 is CASRGGLNEQFF. The CDR3 DNA reads TGTGCCAGCAGGGGGGGCTTGAATGAGCAGTTCTTC.

The chain recombines TRBV7-2 with TRBJ2-5; tentative D call: TRBD1 (5 bases). Germline loops: CDR1 SGHTA, CDR2 FQGNSA. The V end was cut by 1 base, the J end by 4 bases, with 10 bases between. There are 14 residues in the CDR3. The CDR3 DNA sequence: TGTGCCAGCAGCTTAGGGGGCTGGGGAGAGACCCAGTACTTC. Amino acids: CASSLGGWGETQYF.

This clonotype was found once. The chain is built from TRBV29-1 and TRBJ1-4; D gene uncertain. The CDR3 covers 14 residues. Germline-derived CDR1 and CDR2 are SQVTM and ANQGSEA. With 8 bases removed from V and 8 bases from J, the gap between germline ends came to 21 bases. CDR3: CSIGLRKTDEKLFF. The CDR3, as DNA: TGCAGCATTGGGTTGAGAAAGACGGACGAAAAACTGTTTTTT.

This clonotype showed up just a few times. The chain couples TRBV6-2 or TRBV6-3 to TRBJ2-7; 7 nucleotides match TRBD1. J lost 4 bases, V lost 4 bases, and 10 bases had no gene match. This CDR3 is built from 15 residues. CDR1 and CDR2 from the germline V gene are MNHEY and SVGEGT. CDR3 DNA: TGTGCCAGCAGTTCCCCGGGACAGACGTTTTACGAGCAGTACTTC. Protein product: CASSSPGQTFYEQYF.

J is TRBJ2-3 and V is TRBV27; D gene ambiguous. Germline-derived CDR1 and CDR2 are MNHEY and SMNVEV (reference sequence). CDR3 length: 13 amino acids. The V gene lost 3 bases and the J gene lost 4 bases, with 8 bases spanning the gap. The CDR3 DNA follows: TGTGCCAGCAGTTTCCATCAGTCAGATACGCAGTATTTT. Amino acid sequence: CASSFHQSDTQYF.

This clonotype was picked up a small number of times. Mismatch with germline at one junction end may stem from a read error. The V and J genes are TRBV29-1 and TRBJ2-3, with D unresolved. The CDR3 is made up of 12 amino acids. Germline lookup yields CDR1 SQVTM and CDR2 ANQGSEA. CDR3 sequence: CSGETYTDTQYF. CDR3 sequence (DNA): TGCAGCGGTGAAACATACACAGATACGCAGTATTTT.